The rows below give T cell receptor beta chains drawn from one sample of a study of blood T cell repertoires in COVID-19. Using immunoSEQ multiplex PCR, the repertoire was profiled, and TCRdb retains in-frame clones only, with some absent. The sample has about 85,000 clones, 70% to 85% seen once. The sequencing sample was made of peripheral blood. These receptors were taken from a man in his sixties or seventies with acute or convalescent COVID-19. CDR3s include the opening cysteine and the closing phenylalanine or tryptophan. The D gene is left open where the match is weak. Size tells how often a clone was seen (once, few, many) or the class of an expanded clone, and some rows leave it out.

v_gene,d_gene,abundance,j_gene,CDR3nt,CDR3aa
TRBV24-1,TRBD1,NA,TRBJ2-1,TGTGCCACCAGTGATTTCGGGACAGGACAGGCTGAGCAGTTCTTC,CATSDFGTGQAEQFF
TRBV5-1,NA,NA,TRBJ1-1,TGCGCCAGCAGCTTGGACAGGACCGAAGCTTTCTTT,CASSLDRTEAFF
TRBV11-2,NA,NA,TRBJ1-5,TGTGCCAGCAGCCCAGCGGGGGGGGGTCAGCCCCAGCATTTT,CASSPAGGGQPQHF
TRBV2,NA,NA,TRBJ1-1,TGTGCCAGCAGGCCGGGGGTGGGCACTGAAGCTTTCTTT,CASRPGVGTEAFF
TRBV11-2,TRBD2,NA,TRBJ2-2,TGTGCCAGCAGCCAGACTAGCGGGGGGCTCACCGGGGAGCTGTTTTTT,CASSQTSGGLTGELFF
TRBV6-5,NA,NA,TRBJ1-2,TGTGCCAGCAGTTATACCGGACGGGGGTTAGAGGGCTACACCTTC,CASSYTGRGLEGYTF
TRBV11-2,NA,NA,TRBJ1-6,TGTGCCAGCAGCTTCGGGGGAGGTAATTCACCCCTCCACTTT,CASSFGGGNSPLHF
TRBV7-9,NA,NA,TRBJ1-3,TGTGCCAGCAGCCCCGATAGACAGGTTTACTCTGGAAACACCATATATTTT,CASSPDRQVYSGNTIYF
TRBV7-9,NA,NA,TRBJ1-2,TGTGCCAGCGAGCCCTCCCTACGGGGTGGCTACACCTTC,CASEPSLRGGYTF
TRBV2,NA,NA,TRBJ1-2,TGTGCCAGCAGTGAATGGCGGAATAATAACTATGGCTACACCTTC,CASSEWRNNNYGYTF
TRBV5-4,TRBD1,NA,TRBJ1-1,TGTGCCAGCAGCTTACCCAGGACAGGGATCAGCACTGAAGCTTTCTTT,CASSLPRTGISTEAFF
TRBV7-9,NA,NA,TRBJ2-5,TGTGCCAGCAGCTTAGGAGGTTGGGAGACCCAGTACTTC,CASSLGGWETQYF
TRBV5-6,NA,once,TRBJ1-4,TGTGCCAGCAGCTTGAGAGCCGGGACTAAACTGTTTTTT,CASSLRAGTKLFF
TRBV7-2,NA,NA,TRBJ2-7,TGTGCCAGCAGCTGGGCCGACTACGAGCAGTACTTC,CASSWADYEQYF
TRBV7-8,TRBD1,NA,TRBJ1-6,TGTGCCAGCAGCTTCGGACAGGGTAATTCACCCCTCCACTTT,CASSFGQGNSPLHF
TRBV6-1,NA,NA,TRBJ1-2,TGTGCCAGCAGTGAATCGCCAGGCAGGGGCTACACCTTC,CASSESPGRGYTF
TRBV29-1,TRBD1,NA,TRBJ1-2,TGCAGCGTTGAAACCGGGACAGCAGATGGCTACACCTTC,CSVETGTADGYTF
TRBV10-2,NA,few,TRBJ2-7,TGCGCCAGCAGTGGATCCAGGGTAGGGTCCTACGAGCAGTACTTC,CASSGSRVGSYEQYF
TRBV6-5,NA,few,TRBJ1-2,TGTGCCACCGCCTTAGATGTTAACTATGGCTACACCTTC,CATALDVNYGYTF
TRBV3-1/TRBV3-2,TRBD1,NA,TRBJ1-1,TGTGCCAGCAGCCAAGATGACAGGGCGAAGCCCTCGTTT,CASSQDDRAKPSF
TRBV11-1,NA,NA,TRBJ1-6,TGTGCCAGCAGCTCGCGGCGGGGAGTTGTTTCACCCCTCCACTTT,CASSSRRGVVSPLHF
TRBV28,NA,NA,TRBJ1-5,TGTGCCAGCAGGGGGCTAAGCAATCAGCCCCAGCATTTT,CASRGLSNQPQHF
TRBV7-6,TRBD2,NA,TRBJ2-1,TGTGCCAGCAGCTTAGGACTAGCGGGGGGGCCCGGTCTCTTC,CASSLGLAGGPGLF
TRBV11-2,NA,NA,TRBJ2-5,TGTGCCAGCAGCCAGGGTCCACTGGGGGAGACCCAGTACTTC,CASSQGPLGETQYF
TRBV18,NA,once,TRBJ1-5,TGTGCCAGCTCACCAAATCAGGGTTCGGGTCAGCCCCAGCATTTT,CASSPNQGSGQPQHF
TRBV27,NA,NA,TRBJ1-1,TGTGCCAGCAGTCCTTACCATTCAACCCGGTACACTGAAGCTTTCTTT,CASSPYHSTRYTEAFF
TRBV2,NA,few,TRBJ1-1,TGTGCCAGCAGTTACCGGGGACAAATGAACACTGAAGCTTTCTTT,CASSYRGQMNTEAFF
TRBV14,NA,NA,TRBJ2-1,TGTGCCAGCAGCCAAACTGTTTTGAATGAGCAGTTCTTC,CASSQTVLNEQFF
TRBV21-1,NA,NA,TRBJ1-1,TGTGCCAGCAGCACCCCAGGGGGTCAGAACACTGAAGCTTTCTTT,CASSTPGGQNTEAFF
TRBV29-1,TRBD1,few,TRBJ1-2,TGCAGCGCTCACAGGGGGCCGAACTATGGCTACACCTTC,CSAHRGPNYGYTF
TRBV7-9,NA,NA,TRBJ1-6,TGTGCCAGCAGCTTCACCACTGGAGATTCACCCCTCCACTTT,CASSFTTGDSPLHF
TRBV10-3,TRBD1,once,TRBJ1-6,TGTGCCATCAGTGGGGACAGGCCTAATTCACCCCTCCACTTT,CAISGDRPNSPLHF
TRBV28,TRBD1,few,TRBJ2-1,TGTGCCAGCAGTTTATTAGGGACAGGGGGGGGATATGAGCAGTTCTTC,CASSLLGTGGGYEQFF
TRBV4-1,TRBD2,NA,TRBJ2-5,TGCGCCAGCAGCCAAGGTGCGAGCGGGGGGGCCATAGGAGAGACCCAGTACTTC,CASSQGASGGAIGETQYF
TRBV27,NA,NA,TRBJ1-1,TGTGCCAGCAGTCCGGGGATGAACACTGAAGCTTTCTTT,CASSPGMNTEAFF
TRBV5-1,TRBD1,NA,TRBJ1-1,TGCGCCAGCAGCTTCGGGACAGGGGATACTGAAGCTTTCTTT,CASSFGTGDTEAFF
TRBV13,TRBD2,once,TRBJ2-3,TGTGCCAGCAGCTCCCCCGGGAGGGAGACGGAGGGGCAGTATTTT,CASSSPGRETEGQYF
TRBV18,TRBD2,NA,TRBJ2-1,TGTGCCAGCTCACCTCCGGGACTAGGGCATGAGCAGTTCTTC,CASSPPGLGHEQFF
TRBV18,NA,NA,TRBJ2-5,TGTGCCAGCTCACAACAGGTACAAGAGACCCAGTACTTC,CASSQQVQETQYF
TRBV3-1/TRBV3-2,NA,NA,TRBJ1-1,TGTGCCAGCAGCCAAGTTTCAGGACATCCTGAAGCTTTCTTT,CASSQVSGHPEAFF
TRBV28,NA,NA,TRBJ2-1,TGTGCCAGCAGTTTGGGACTCTTCAATGAGCAGTTCTTC,CASSLGLFNEQFF
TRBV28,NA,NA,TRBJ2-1,TGTGCCAGCAGTTTAATCGACTGGGGCGACGGTGAGGAGCAGTTCTTC,CASSLIDWGDGEEQFF
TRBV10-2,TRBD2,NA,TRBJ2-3,TGCGCCAGCGGCGGACTAGCGGGGGGCACAGATACGCAGTATTTT,CASGGLAGGTDTQYF
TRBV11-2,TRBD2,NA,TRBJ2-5,TGTGCCAGCAGCCCGACTAGCGGGCTCAGGGAGACCCAGTACTTC,CASSPTSGLRETQYF
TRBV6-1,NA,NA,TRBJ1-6,TGTGCCAGCAGTGAATGGGGGGGCGCGAACTCACCCCTCCACTTT,CASSEWGGANSPLHF
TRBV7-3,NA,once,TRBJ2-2,TGTGCCAGCAGCCCGGGACTCCCGGAGCTGTTTTTT,CASSPGLPELFF
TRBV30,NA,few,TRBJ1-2,TGTGCCTGGAGTGTATTAGGGGGGGGAGGCTACACCTTC,CAWSVLGGGGYTF
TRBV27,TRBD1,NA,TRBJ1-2,TGTGCCAGCACCCACACAGGGGGCCTCGACTATGGCTACACCTTC,CASTHTGGLDYGYTF
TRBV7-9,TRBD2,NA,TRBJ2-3,TGTGCCAGCAGCCCATTTTCTAGCGGCGATTTAGATACGCAGTATTTT,CASSPFSSGDLDTQYF